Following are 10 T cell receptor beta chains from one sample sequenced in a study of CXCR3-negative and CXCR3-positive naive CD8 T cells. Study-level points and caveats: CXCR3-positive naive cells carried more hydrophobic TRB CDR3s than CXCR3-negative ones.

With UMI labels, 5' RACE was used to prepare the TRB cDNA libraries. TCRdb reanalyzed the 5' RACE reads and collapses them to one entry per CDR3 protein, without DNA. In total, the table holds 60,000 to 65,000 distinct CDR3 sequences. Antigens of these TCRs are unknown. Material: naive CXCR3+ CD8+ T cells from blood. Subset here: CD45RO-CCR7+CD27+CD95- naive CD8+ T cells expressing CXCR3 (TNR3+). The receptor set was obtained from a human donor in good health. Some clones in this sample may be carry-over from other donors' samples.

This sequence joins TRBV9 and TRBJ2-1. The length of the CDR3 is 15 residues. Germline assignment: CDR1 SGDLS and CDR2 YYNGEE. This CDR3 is CASSGQESSYNEQFF.

The chain's CDR3 is CATAGTGKQPQHF. This rearrangement joins TRBV15 to TRBJ1-5; TCRdb proposes TRBD1, but this gene call is untestable without DNA. Germline V gene data show CDR1 as LNHNV and CDR2 as YYDKDF (reference sequence). The CDR3 sequence is 13 residues long.

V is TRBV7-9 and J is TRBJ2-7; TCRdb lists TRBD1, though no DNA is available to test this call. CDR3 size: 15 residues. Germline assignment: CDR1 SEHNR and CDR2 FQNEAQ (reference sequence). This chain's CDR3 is CASSSGQGPTYEQYF.

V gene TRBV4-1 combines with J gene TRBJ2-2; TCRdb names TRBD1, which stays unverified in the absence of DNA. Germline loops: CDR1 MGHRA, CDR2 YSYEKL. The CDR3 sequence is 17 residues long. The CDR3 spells CASSHVSSGGNTGELFF.

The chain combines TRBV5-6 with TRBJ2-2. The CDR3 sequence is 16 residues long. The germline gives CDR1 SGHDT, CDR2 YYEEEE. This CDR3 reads CASSFPGLTNPGELFF.

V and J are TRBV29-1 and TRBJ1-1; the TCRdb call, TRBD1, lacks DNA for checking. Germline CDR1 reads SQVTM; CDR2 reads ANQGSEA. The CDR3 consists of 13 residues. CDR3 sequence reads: CSVETGLGTEAFF.

CDR3 in amino acids: CSARDLTSGGARDTQYF. This rearrangement joins TRBV20-1 to TRBJ2-3; absent DNA, TCRdb's TRBD1 call cannot be checked. The CDR3 covers 17 residues. Germline CDR1 reads DFQATT; CDR2 reads SNEGSKA (reference sequence).

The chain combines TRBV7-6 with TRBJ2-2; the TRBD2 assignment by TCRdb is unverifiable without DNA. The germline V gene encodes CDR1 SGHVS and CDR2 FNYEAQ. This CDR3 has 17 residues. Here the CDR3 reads CASSLAESSGFTGEVFF.

CDR3 in amino acids: CASSQWTSDEQFF. This sequence joins TRBV4-2 and TRBJ2-1; the D call from TCRdb, TRBD2, cannot be confirmed without DNA. The CDR3 loop spans 13 amino acids. Per the germline V gene, CDR1 is LGHNA and CDR2 is YNFKEQ.

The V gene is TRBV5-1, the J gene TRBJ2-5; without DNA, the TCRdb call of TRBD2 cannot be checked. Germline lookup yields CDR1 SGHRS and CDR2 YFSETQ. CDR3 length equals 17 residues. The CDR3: CASSYGLAGALQETQYF.